This entry describes one TCR beta chain. Its antigen is unknown. No qualities accompany the bases; no much larger clone lies one base away. The method behind the library was 5' RACE. Reads for this sample came from an Illumina HiSeq 2500. A second 7 to 11 cycle PCR used a sample-barcoded 5' primer and a J-beta primer mix. A template-switch 5' adaptor carrying 12 random nucleotides introduced a unique molecular identifier onto each TCR beta cDNA molecule. Each sample yielded at least 2.5 million CDR3-containing paired-end reads. All of the RNA was converted into first-strand cDNA using the Mint cDNA synthesis kit, with a TRBC-specific oligonucleotide serving as the primer. All cDNA was treated with uracil-DNA glycosylase and then went through a first 18-cycle PCR with the universal primers M1SS and BC2_uni_R. The source study handled its data this way. For normalization, 1 million high-quality reads were randomly selected from each sample, with every read carrying a distinct molecular identifier. Reads sharing molecular identifiers were discarded rather than binned into consensus sequences. MiTCR, with a Q25 quality threshold and the strictest error-elimination algorithm, was used for CDR3 identification, clonotype clustering and error correction. A nonparametric unseen species model with Euler transformation was used to estimate lower-bound total TCR beta diversity. TCRdb ran its own pipeline on the public reads, namely fastp trimming at Q25 and MiXCR clone calling, and kept in-frame beta chains. Identical CDR3 proteins give one entry, which carries the most common genes and DNA. It is TCRdb's table, rather than the study itself, that gives the V and J calls and clone size. Here the sample has approximately 1,000,000 distinct CDR3 sequences; roughly 45% occur a single time. The ten largest clones represent about 19% of the sample.

V gives up 0 bases and J gives up 5 bases, and the segment between their germline ends measures 16 bases. Sequences DFQATT (CDR1) and SNEGSKA (CDR2) are obtained from the germline V gene (reference sequence). Counted from cysteine to phenylalanine, this CDR3 has 15 amino acids. The entry retains the CDR3 DNA only, 45 bases that are in frame from base 1. The data are from a study of blood T cells in healthy people across ages (dated by TCRdb to the mid-2010s). Regarding the research as a whole: In model experiments, template switching captured about one uniquely barcoded TCR beta cDNA molecule for every two T cells. To avoid experimental bias, donors of different ages were randomly spread across the sequencing lanes. To track age-related changes in TCR beta repertoire diversity, the study relied on deep sequencing normalized with unique cDNA molecular identifiers. For two donors (one aged 18 to 30 and one aged 80 or older), the study analyzed two additional independent replicas of 1 million unique cDNA reads from the same blood draw. The donors were split into four age groups: young (average 16 years), middle-aged (around 37), aged (over 55) and long-lived (roughly 86). Overall results and qualifications from the work: Since profiling was done on bulk unsorted PBMCs, naive and antigen-experienced compartments could not be conclusively compared. As age increased, observed TCR beta diversity per million T cells dropped in a roughly linear way, and a significant reduction was already evident by age roughly 40. Donor CMV infection status was unknown, potentially confounding age-related changes in expanded clonotypes. Compared with the aged group, more naive CD4+ T cells, fewer expanded clones and increased TCR diversity were shown by the long-lived group, suggesting age selection. Estimates of total diversity based on one million sequenced T cells were regarded as lower bounds and as underestimates. There was a strong correlation between observed TCR beta diversity and the percentage of naive T cells measured by flow cytometry.

Systemically healthy Caucasian individuals from Russia, 35 to 40 in total and aged roughly 6 to 100 years, were included as donors. Ten milliliters of peripheral blood were drawn from each donor into EDTA-treated Vacutainer tubes. PBMCs were isolated by Ficoll-Paque density-gradient centrifugation, with at least 6 million obtained per sample. Trizol reagent was used to extract total RNA from the PBMCs, yielding at least 5.5 micrograms per sample. The percentages of naive CD45RAhigh/CD27high T cells were determined by flow cytometry on a PBMC aliquot from every donor. Sequenced sample: blood. The chain joins TRBV20-1 to TRBJ2-5; the D gene is tentatively TRBD1 or TRBD2, each matching 6 bases. The source is a woman in her sixties or seventies in good health. The CDR3 reads as follows: CSARELYGGGETQYF. The nucleotide sequence is TGCAGTGCTAGAGAGTTGTACGGGGGCGGTGAGACCCAGTACTTC.